This T cell receptor (beta chain) was retrieved from a study of OX40 agonist ivuxolimab in advanced cancers. Patients with autoimmune history or systemic immunosuppression were excluded. Sequenced by immunoSEQ multiplex PCR; TCRdb stores in-frame clones only, minus some. The data show roughly 20,000 clones, about 80% seen once. Trimming removed 0 bases at V and 0 bases at J, with 3 bases between. The CDR3 is 14 residues long. Germline CDR1 LNHDA, CDR2 SQIVND (reference sequence). This sequence joins TRBV19 and TRBJ2-1; D is unresolved. The source was CD4+ or CD8+ T cells sorted from blood, collected in a trial of the OX40 agonist ivuxolimab. This sequence was found in an adult with an advanced solid tumor such as melanoma, head and neck, liver or kidney cancer. For the CDR3, the DNA is TGTGCCAGTAGTATAGAGATCTCCTACAATGAGCAGTTCTTC. The encoded protein is CASSIEISYNEQFF.